The subject of this entry is one T cell receptor (beta chain). CDR3 length: 17 residues. Trimming left V 3 bases short and J 1 base short, with 16 bases between. Germline V lookup: CDR1 LNHDA, CDR2 SQIVND (reference sequence). The data were obtained in a study of blood T cell repertoires in COVID-19. The overall study: PBMCs, B-cell-depleted T cells, or T cells were the source of the cDNA or gDNA that made up the material.

Authors' methods: For nucleated cells, counts were estimated from reference gene primer amplification. Measured with immunoSEQ multiplex PCR; TCRdb has only the in-frame clones, and not every one. V, J and clone size are taken as reported in that table, and D and trimming were inferred from the DNA itself. Of 90,000 to 120,000 clones listed, approximately 70% are singletons. The sequence was collected from a man aged 80 or over with acute or convalescent COVID-19. The genes are TRBV19 and TRBJ1-5, with D perhaps matching TRBD1 (6 bases). The sample taken for sequencing was peripheral blood. The CDR3 loop is CASSMEQGYGSNQPQHF. The CDR3 DNA sequence: TGTGCCAGTAGTATGGAGCAGGGGTACGGGAGCAATCAGCCCCAGCATTTT.